Here is one T cell receptor beta chain with its context. Its antigen is still unknown. This record comes from a study of shared clonotypes between healthy human individuals. On the study more broadly: Three plates were used per donor for CD4 naive, three for CD4 memory, two for CD8 naive and one for CD8 memory. General observations from the study: In general, naive subsets displayed greater estimated richness than memory subsets did. A handful of donors showed sharing of around 5% of naive CD4 clonotypes.

Sequencing was performed with immunoSEQ multiplex PCR; in TCRdb, only in-frame clones are kept and a portion is missing. The sample gives about 1.9 million clones, roughly 95% of which show up once; roughly 1.7% is in the top ten. CD8 cells regarded as naive lacked CD45RO, were positively chosen for CCR7, and omitted terminally differentiated effector memory CD45RA+ cells. The CDR3 covers 18 residues. V gave up 5 bases and J gave up 0 bases, with 21 bases separating them. Germline V gives CDR1 SGHVS, CDR2 FNYEAQ. The chain has TRBV7-6 and TRBJ2-3, with D perhaps TRBD2 (5 bases). Sequencing was done on a sample of naive CD8+ T cells from PBMCs. This receptor was obtained from a man younger than 35 in good health. Some clones in this sample may be carry-over from other donors' samples. The CDR3 here is CASSPTHSGYPSTDTQYF. CDR3 DNA sequence: TGTGCCAGCAGCCCCACGCACAGCGGTTATCCTAGCACAGATACGCAGTATTTT. Together with reference TRBV7-6 and TRBJ2-3, the CDR3 gives the full variable domain: GAGVSQSPRYKVTKRGQDVALRCDPISGHVSLYWYRQALGQGPEFLTYFNYEAQQDKSGLPNDRFSAERPEGSISTLTIQRTEQRDSAMYRCASSPTHSGYPSTDTQYFGPGTRLTVL.